This paragraph reports one T cell receptor beta chain. These data come from a study of blood T cell repertoires in COVID-19. On the study more broadly: Nucleic acid was either cDNA or gDNA, and it came from T cells, B-cell-depleted T cells, or PBMCs.

Assay: immunoSEQ multiplex PCR; the TCRdb copy retains only in-frame clones and omits some. The sample has 100,000 to 150,000 clones; around nine tenths are singletons. Sequences were obtained from peripheral blood. The origin of this receptor is a woman aged 50 to 60 with acute or convalescent COVID-19.

CDR3 protein: CATSDPGLAGPRDTQYF. The CDR3 DNA is TGTGCCACCAGTGACCCTGGACTAGCGGGGCCGAGGGATACGCAGTATTTT. The chain links TRBV24-1 to TRBJ2-3, with 12 bases matching TRBD2. The germline V gene encodes CDR1 KGHDR and CDR2 SFDVKD. Trimming cost V 4 bases and J 6 bases; bases outside gene matches: 10. The CDR3 is 17 residues long.